Listed here is a single T cell receptor beta chain. What it recognizes is unknown. One junction end does not reproduce the germline sequence, and a read error may be involved. These data come from a study of regulatory T cells in long-lasting Graves disease. Findings and limits, study-wide: Accuracy was perhaps lowered by the small sample size.

Time point described: newly diagnosed GD, antithyroid drugs for less than 3 months. From PBMCs, RNA was extracted and then used to make the TCR library. Germline V gene sequence: CDR1 ENHRY, CDR2 SYGVKD. This CDR3 contains 13 residues. Sequencing libraries for TCR beta were prepared with iRepertoire HTBI primers and Arm-PCR of CDR3 regions. TCRdb ran MiXCR on the multiplex PCR reads and lists one entry per CDR3 protein. The repertoire has 420,000 or so distinct CDR3 sequences, about a sixth of them found once; the top ten carry about 25%. The sample was also reused in another study, on T cells in Graves' hyperthyroidism and ophthalmopathy. That paper notes: No ophthalmopathy progression within 18 months constituted stable Graves' hyperthyroidism. Blood also carried most thyroid clonotypes expanded above 0.001.

Sequencing was performed on peripheral blood mononuclear cells (PBMCs), taken at new diagnosis, from a patient treated with antithyroid drugs. This clonotype originated in a woman aged 18-35 years with Graves disease. V and J are TRBV10-3 and TRBJ1-6; D is ambiguous. The CDR3 protein is CASSFLENSPLHF. CDR3 nucleotides: TGTGCCAGCAGTTTTTTAGAAAATTCACCCCTCCACTTT.